The clone carrying this T cell receptor beta chain was seen at least ten times. As yet, its antigen is unknown. The read comes to an end 3 residues before the CDR3 does, leaving the germline J gene to fill in the end. The data derive from a study of T cell clonality in common variable immunodeficiency. General observations from the study: What drives increased CVID clonality needs T cell subpopulation sequencing. TCRbeta clonality was increased in CVID versus healthy controls.

CDR1 is DFQATT, CDR2 SNEGSKA, per germline (reference sequence). The V gene end was trimmed by 3 bases and the J gene end by 6 bases; junction bases not matched to a gene: 7. The CDR3 extends over 13 amino acids. Profiled with immunoSEQ multiplex PCR; TCRdb holds only in-frame clones, not every one. The data show roughly 34,000 clones, with none appearing a single time. This clonotype was sampled from a person between 18 and 75 years old in good health. The J gene is TRBJ1-2, the V gene TRBV20-1, with 7 bases matching TRBD1. The specimen was peripheral blood mononuclear cells. CDR3 sequence reads: CSASPPTGNGYTF. The CDR3 bases that were read are TGCAGTGCTAGTCCTCCGACAGGGAATGGC.